One sample yielded the 2 T cell receptor beta chains listed below, sequenced in a study of human T cells and chemical hapten exposure. TCRdb independently ran MiXCR on the RACE reads; one entry per CDR3 protein. The table records 150,000 to 200,000 distinct CDR3 sequences, about 25% of them present only once. As for time point: patch test 3, about 24 weeks after DPC sensitization. Treatment described: therapeutic diphenylcyclopropenone sensitization with weekly scalp DPC. This specimen was whole blood, taken in connection with sensitization to the hapten diphenylcyclopropenone (DPC). These receptors all stem from a woman aged 35 to 49 with alopecia areata. Some clones in this sample may be carry-over from other donors' samples.

The gene calls are TRBV7-8 and TRBJ2-7, with 10 positions matching TRBD1. The trim removed 3 bases at V and 2 bases at J, leaving 7 bases unmatched. The CDR3 is 16 residues long. Germline CDR1 is SGHVS and CDR2 is FQNEAQ. The CDR3 is CASSFFPGQGPYEQYF. The CDR3 region has the DNA TGTGCCAGCAGCTTCTTCCCGGGACAGGGGCCCTACGAGCAGTACTTC.

This clonotype has more than one count but fewer than ten. The V gene is TRBV20-1, the J gene TRBJ2-3, with 8 positions matching TRBD2. CDR1 is DFQATT, CDR2 SNEGSKA, per germline (reference sequence). The CDR3 contains 14 residues. V was clipped by 3 bases and J by 6 bases; unmatched bases: 8. In DNA form, the CDR3 reads TGCAGTGCTAGGTTAGCGGGAAGAGGGGATACGCAGTATTTT. It specifies CSARLAGRGDTQYF.